This passage covers 28 T cell receptor beta chains from one sample sequenced in a study of cytotoxic CD8 clonotypes in ibrutinib-treated CLL. Method: immunoSEQ multiplex PCR; TCRdb's copy keeps in-frame clones and lacks some. The profile shows 50,000 to 70,000 clones, roughly 49% of them singletons. The sample here was PBMCs, taken at disease progression, from a patient treated with ibrutinib. Source of these receptors: a human donor with chronic lymphocytic leukemia.

This clone appeared a few times. CDR3 nucleotide sequence: TGTGCCAGCAGTGAAGTTCGGGACAGGGGCTACGAGCAGTACTTC. It translates to CASSEVRDRGYEQYF. The chain recombines TRBV2 with TRBJ2-7, with 10 bases lining up with TRBD1. The germline V gene encodes CDR1 SNHLY and CDR2 FYNNEI. The V gene end was trimmed by 1 base and the J gene end by 3 bases; junction bases not matched to a gene: 3. This CDR3 has 15 amino acids. Combining the CDR3 with reference TRBV2 and TRBJ2-7 gives the whole variable domain EPEVTQTPSHQVTQMGQEVILRCVPISNHLYFYWYRQILGQKVEFLVSFYNNEISEKSEIFDDQFSVERPDGSNFTLKIRSTKLEDSAMYFCASSEVRDRGYEQYFGPGTRLTVT.

This chain links TRBV7-8 with TRBJ2-7, with 8 bases matching TRBD1. Germline V gene sequence: CDR1 SGHVS, CDR2 FQNEAQ. The V and J ends lost 2 bases and 6 bases, in that order; junction bases with no gene match: 15. The CDR3 has 17 amino acids. The CDR3 region is CASSLKGWGQAGSEQYF. The CDR3, as DNA: TGTGCCAGCAGCTTAAAAGGTTGGGGACAGGCGGGTAGCGAGCAGTACTTC.

This chain joins TRBV13 and TRBJ2-5, with TRBD2 identical over 13 bases. CDR3 length: 16 residues. The junction had 8 bases not matched to a gene; V was cut back by 5 bases and J by 5 bases. Germline CDR1 PRHDT, CDR2 FYEKMQ (reference sequence). CDR3 DNA sequence: TGTGCCAGCAGCGACGGGACTAGCGGGGACCTGGAGACCCAGTACTTC. Amino acid sequence: CASSDGTSGDLETQYF.

This clone has a single count. The chain combines TRBV30 with TRBJ1-2; 7 bases agree with TRBD1. This CDR3 comprises 14 residues. Germline trimming cut 0 bases from V and 8 bases from J; bases unmatched to any gene: 9. Germline CDR1 GTSNPN, CDR2 SVGIG (reference sequence). The CDR3 sequence: CAWSVLRQGGGYTF. CDR3 DNA sequence: TGTGCCTGGAGTGTACTAAGGCAGGGGGGAGGCTACACCTTC.

This clone has just a few counts. The chain has TRBV5-5 and TRBJ2-7; D possibly matches TRBD1 or TRBD2 (6 bases each). CDR1 and CDR2 from the germline V gene are SGHKS and YYEKEE (reference sequence). Trimming removed 1 base at V and 5 bases at J, with 10 bases between. The CDR3 sequence is 13 residues long. CDR3 DNA: TGTGCCAGCAGCTTGTGGGGGGCCGACGAGCAGTACTTC. This encodes CASSLWGADEQYF.

The chain is built from TRBV6-5 and TRBJ2-7, with D perhaps being TRBD1 or TRBD2 (6 bases each). V lost 7 bases and J lost 4, with 17 bases in between. CDR1 is MNHEY, CDR2 SVGAGI, per germline. The CDR3 length is 14 residues. Here the CDR3 reads CASTRGPGAYEQYF. In DNA, the CDR3 is TGTGCCAGCACCCGGGGACCGGGGGCGTACGAGCAGTACTTC.

V gene TRBV28 combines with J gene TRBJ1-1, with D unclear. Trimming removed 9 bases at V and 0 bases at J, with 11 bases between. The CDR3 length is 13 residues. Germline assignment: CDR1 MDHEN and CDR2 SYDVKM. The CDR3 DNA follows: TGTGCCAGTTCTTCCTCCATGAACACTGAAGCTTTCTTT. Encoded protein: CASSSSMNTEAFF.

V gene TRBV29-1 combines with J gene TRBJ1-1, with unresolved D. The V and J ends lost 7 bases and 11 bases respectively, with 20 bases between them. Germline CDR1 and CDR2: SQVTM and ANQGSEA. This CDR3 region has 12 residues. The CDR3 spells CSATRESRVAFF. CDR3 bases: TGCAGCGCCACAAGAGAGTCAAGGGTGGCTTTCTTT. Based on the CDR3 plus reference TRBV29-1 and TRBJ1-1, the full variable domain is SAVISQKPSRDICQRGTSLTIQCQVDSQVTMMFWYRQQPGQSLTLIATANQGSEATYESGFVIDKFPISRPNLTFSTLTVSNMSPEDSSIYLCSATRESRVAFFGQGTRLTVV.

A note on this clone: This sequence may be a read error, since a much larger clone differs from it by one base. J is TRBJ2-7 and V is TRBV14; a weak D match, TRBD1 (5 bases). V was trimmed by 4 bases and J by 4 bases, leaving 8 bases between them. Germline loops: CDR1 SGHDN, CDR2 FVKESK. CDR3 length: 12 residues. The chain's CDR3 is CASSPQGYEQYF. In DNA, the CDR3 is TGTGCCAGCAGCCCCCAGGGTTACGAGCAGTACTTC.

The chain has TRBV7-2 and TRBJ2-7; 11 nucleotides line up with TRBD2. The CDR3 is 15 residues long. The trim removed 4 bases at V and 3 bases at J, leaving 5 bases unmatched. CDR1 and CDR2 (germline): SGHTA, FQGNSA. The CDR3 here is CASSYAGTSGYEQYF. The CDR3 DNA is TGTGCCAGCAGCTACGCTGGGACTAGCGGCTACGAGCAGTACTTC.

Here the CDR3 DNA reads TGCGCCAGCAGCCAATGGGTTAGCAATCAGCCCCAGCATTTT. It is translated as CASSQWVSNQPQHF. V usage is TRBV4-1 and J usage is TRBJ1-5; D unresolved. From germline, CDR1 is MGHRA and CDR2 YSYEKL. The length of the CDR3 is 14 residues. The V end lost 2 bases, the J end lost 0 bases, and 5 bases lay between the germline ends.

This clone showed up just a few times. The rearrangement links TRBV2 to TRBJ1-6; D is undetermined. This CDR3 region has 13 residues. Trimming took off 1 base at V and 10 bases at J, with 8 bases between the two ends. Germline V gene lookup returns CDR1 SNHLY and CDR2 FYNNEI. CDR3 sequence reads: CASSEGVGSPLHF. In nucleotides, the CDR3 is TGTGCCAGCAGTGAAGGGGTTGGCTCACCCCTCCACTTT.

V and J are TRBV7-9 and TRBJ1-1; 9 positions agree with TRBD1. With V trimmed by 4 bases and J by 1 base, 4 bases remained unmatched. The CDR3 extends over 15 amino acids. Germline values: CDR1 SEHNR, CDR2 FQNEAQ (reference sequence). CDR3: CASSYRTGANTEAFF. DNA of the CDR3: TGTGCCAGCAGCTACCGGACAGGGGCGAACACTGAAGCTTTCTTT.

In its sample, this clone was seen a few times. The chain carries TRBV19 and TRBJ2-1; 14 bases agree with TRBD2. CDR1 and CDR2 from the germline V gene are LNHDA and SQIVND (reference sequence). The V segment lost 9 bases and the J segment 9 bases; nucleotides outside the gene matches: 16. The CDR3 contains 17 residues. CDR3 sequence (DNA): TGTGCCAGCAACCCGACGGACAAGGGACTAGCGGGGGCTGAGCAGTTCTTC. Its translation is CASNPTDKGLAGAEQFF.

V is TRBV7-8 and J is TRBJ2-7, with TRBD1 matching over 8 bases. This CDR3 has 14 residues. In germline, CDR1 is SGHVS, CDR2 FQNEAQ. Trimming took 5 bases from V and 0 from J; bases not matched to a gene: 3. This chain's CDR3 is CASSRQGNSYEQYF. The CDR3 DNA reads TGTGCCAGCAGCCGACAGGGGAACTCCTACGAGCAGTACTTC.

CDR3 sequence (DNA): TGTGCCAGCACCCTTGCACGGGTGGGCAAAGAGACCCAGTACTTC. Translation gives CASTLARVGKETQYF. This chain connects TRBV5-6 to TRBJ2-5; D call uncertain. Trimming shortened V by 6 bases and J by 3 bases, and 18 bases separated the two germline ends. Germline CDR1 and CDR2: SGHDT and YYEEEE. The CDR3 runs 15 residues.

The chain couples TRBV7-8 to TRBJ1-5; tentative D call: TRBD1 (6 bases). V dropped 3 bases and J dropped 9 bases, with 9 bases sitting between them. From germline, CDR1 is SGHVS and CDR2 FQNEAQ. The CDR3 has 12 amino acids. The CDR3 here is CASSFGGGPQHF. In DNA form, the CDR3 reads TGTGCCAGCAGCTTCGGGGGCGGGCCCCAGCATTTT.

CDR3 DNA: TGTGCCAGCAGCTTAGCCCTGCAAGGGGTAGATACGCAGTATTTT. It specifies CASSLALQGVDTQYF. This sequence joins TRBV11-3 and TRBJ2-3; weak D call: TRBD1 (5 bases). V lost 1 base to trimming and J lost 5 bases, with 13 bases between them. From germline, CDR1 is SGHNT and CDR2 YENEEA. The CDR3 spans 15 residues. The whole variable domain, remainder taken from reference TRBV11-3 and TRBJ2-3, is EAGVVQSPRYKIIEKKQPVAFWCNPISGHNTLYWYLQNLGQGPELLIRYENEEAVDDSQLPKDRFSAERLKGVDSTLKIQPAELGDSAVYLCASSLALQGVDTQYFGPGTRLTVL.

The chain employs TRBV30 and TRBJ2-6; tentatively, D is TRBD2 (6 bases). From germline, CDR1 is GTSNPN and CDR2 SVGIG (reference sequence). V shed 0 bases and J shed 1 base, with 7 bases lying between them. This CDR3 spans 15 amino acids. The chain's CDR3 is CAWSVGGSGANVLTF. The CDR3 nucleotides read TGTGCCTGGAGTGTGGGGGGATCTGGGGCCAACGTCCTGACTTTC.

J is TRBJ1-5 and V is TRBV27, with TRBD1 identical over 7 bases. J lost 3 bases, V lost 5 bases, and 4 bases had no gene match. This CDR3 spans 14 amino acids. Germline CDR1 and CDR2: MNHEY and SMNVEV (reference sequence). For the CDR3, the DNA is TGTGCCAGCAGTCCACAGGGGATCAATCAGCCCCAGCATTTT. Its protein is CASSPQGINQPQHF.

In this sample, this clone turned up once. The J gene is TRBJ1-5, the V gene TRBV5-8; TRBD1 is a possible D gene (5 bases). From germline, CDR1 is SGHTS and CDR2 YDEGEE. Trimming removed 2 bases at V and 7 bases at J, with 13 bases between. The CDR3 has 14 residues. CDR3 in amino acids: CASSLAGSGQPQHF. CDR3 DNA: TGTGCCAGCAGCTTAGCAGGGTCTGGGCAGCCCCAGCATTTT.

This clone was seen once. The V call is TRBV7-2, the J call TRBJ2-7, with D perhaps assigned TRBD1 or TRBD2 (6 bases each). CDR1 SGHTA and CDR2 FQGNSA come from the germline V gene. The CDR3 consists of 13 residues. V was clipped by 6 bases and J by 3 bases, with 12 bases between them. The CDR3 is CASREGVGYEQYF. The CDR3, as DNA: TGTGCCAGCAGGGAGGGGGTTGGCTACGAGCAGTACTTC.

The J gene is TRBJ1-1, the V gene TRBV30, with a tentative D call TRBD1 (5 bases). This CDR3 is built from 14 residues. The germline V and J ends were trimmed by 3 bases and 4 bases, with 15 bases remaining between them. From germline, CDR1 is GTSNPN and CDR2 SVGIG (reference sequence). CDR3: CAWRNPGWSTEAFF. The DNA of the CDR3 is TGTGCCTGGAGGAACCCAGGGTGGAGCACTGAAGCTTTCTTT.

J is TRBJ2-7 and V is TRBV2, with D possibly matching TRBD1 (6 bases). CDR1 and CDR2 from the germline V gene are SNHLY and FYNNEI. The CDR3 contains 12 residues. V gave up 7 bases and J gave up 6 bases, with 13 bases separating them. DNA of the CDR3: TGTGCCAGCAATTACAGGGCCGGCGAGCAGTACTTC. Encoded protein: CASNYRAGEQYF.

This clone was observed many times. The rearrangement joins TRBV6-5 to TRBJ1-1; D possibly corresponds to TRBD1 (5 bases). The CDR3 length is 11 residues. Germline V gene lookup returns CDR1 MNHEY and CDR2 SVGAGI. V was shortened by 7 bases and J by 9 bases, with 12 bases between the two germline ends. CDR3 in DNA: TGTGCCAGCAACCAGGGTGGGCAAGCTTTCTTT. As protein: CASNQGGQAFF.

The CDR3 DNA is TGTGCCAGCAGCGTAAGTCTAGGAGCGGCTAGCTCCTACAATGAGCAGTTCTTC. Its translation: CASSVSLGAASSYNEQFF. This chain joins TRBV9 and TRBJ2-1; D is perhaps TRBD2 (5 bases). The germline V and J ends were trimmed by 1 base and 0 bases, with 17 bases remaining between them. Germline values: CDR1 SGDLS, CDR2 YYNGEE. The CDR3 is made up of 18 amino acids.

This clone was picked up a small number of times. The V gene is TRBV7-1, the J gene TRBJ2-7, with TRBD2 matching 7 bases. TRBV7-1 is filed as an ORF, its function uncertain. The CDR3 has 14 residues. Trimming cost V 4 bases and J 2 bases; bases outside gene matches: 5. CDR3 sequence reads: CASSLRGLAYEQYF. CDR3 DNA: TGTGCCAGCAGCTTACGCGGACTAGCCTACGAGCAGTACTTC.

The chain carries TRBV19 and TRBJ2-1; TRBD1 aligns across 8 bases. The CDR3 has 16 amino acids. Germline values: CDR1 LNHDA, CDR2 SQIVND (reference sequence). Trimming removed 5 bases from V and 9 bases from J; junction bases left unmatched: 15. The CDR3 bases are TGTGCCAGTAGTTTTATCTTTTCGACAGGGGACCTTGAGCAGTTCTTC. It specifies CASSFIFSTGDLEQFF.